These 13 T cell receptor beta chains came from one sample sequenced in a study of T-cell memory formation after mild COVID-19. MiXCR, run by TCRdb on the 5' RACE reads, gives a single entry per CDR3 protein. Here the sample spans 350,000 to 550,000 distinct CDR3 sequences, roughly 18% being singletons. The sample was PBMCs or a T cell subset sorted from them (not recorded which). These TCRs come from a man between 18 and 35 years old who had mild COVID-19 (a few samples of this study predate the infection). Cell type and time point are not known.

This clonotype occurred a few times. This rearrangement joins TRBV4-3 to TRBJ1-2; TRBD1 might be the D (6 bases). CDR1 is LGHNA and CDR2 is YSLEER in the germline V gene. The ends were cut back, 4 bases at V and 2 bases at J, with 14 bases in the middle. CDR3 size: 15 residues. The CDR3 is CASSPQDSQNYGYTF. The CDR3, as DNA: TGCGCCAGCAGCCCCCAGGACAGTCAGAACTATGGCTACACCTTC.

The chain combines TRBV7-9 with TRBJ1-3, with D unclear. The V end was cut by 1 base, the J end by 0 bases, with 7 bases between. Germline CDR1 and CDR2: SEHNR and FQNEAQ (reference sequence). The CDR3 runs to 15 residues. The CDR3 spells CASSLGLNSGNTIYF. In DNA, the CDR3 is TGTGCCAGCAGCTTAGGCCTCAACTCTGGAAACACCATATATTTT.

This clonotype was counted only a few times. The chain is built from TRBV7-2 and TRBJ2-2; D gene ambiguous. Trimming stripped 2 bases from V and 7 bases from J, with 8 bases between. CDR3 length: 13 amino acids. The germline CDR1 and CDR2 sequences are SGHTA and FQGNSA. The CDR3 bases are TGTGCCAGCAGCTTAAGGGAAGGCGGGGAGCTGTTTTTT. This gives the protein CASSLREGGELFF.

DNA for the CDR3: TGCGCCAGCAGCCAAAGACCGCCCGGGGGTATGGGCTATGGCTACACCTTC. It translates to CASSQRPPGGMGYGYTF. J is TRBJ1-2 and V is TRBV5-1; D is possibly TRBD1 (5 bases). V was pared by 4 bases and J by 4 bases, with 23 bases between. This CDR3 region has 17 residues. Germline-derived CDR1 and CDR2 are SGHRS and YFSETQ.

This clonotype was detected only a few times. The rearrangement links TRBV7-9 to TRBJ1-5; 7 positions match TRBD1. Germline values: CDR1 SEHNR, CDR2 FQNEAQ (reference sequence). V was clipped by 5 bases and J by 7 bases; unmatched bases: 8. CDR3 length: 14 amino acids. This chain's CDR3 is CASSPTGVQQPQHF. As DNA, the CDR3 is TGTGCCAGCAGCCCCACAGGGGTGCAACAGCCCCAGCATTTT.

Here the CDR3 reads CASSHTGGYGYTF. In nucleotides, the CDR3 is TGTGCCAGCAGCCACACAGGGGGCTATGGCTACACCTTC. This chain uses TRBV12-3 or TRBV12-4 with TRBJ1-2; 8 nucleotides align to TRBD1. The CDR3 loop spans 13 amino acids. With V trimmed by 6 bases and J by 4 bases, 4 bases remained unmatched.

The chain recombines TRBV5-6 with TRBJ1-2, with TRBD1 matching over 9 bases. J gave up 4 bases and V 6 bases, and 10 bases lay outside the gene matches. This CDR3 has 15 residues. The germline V gene has CDR1 SGHDT and CDR2 YYEEEE. In nucleotides, the CDR3 is TGTGCCAGCACCATAAAACCGACAGGGGGCTATGGCTACACCTTC. Translation gives CASTIKPTGGYGYTF.

The V and J genes are TRBV7-7 and TRBJ2-7; 8 bases are shared with TRBD1. The trim removed 2 bases at V and 5 bases at J, leaving 5 bases unmatched. This CDR3 is built from 14 residues. Germline values: CDR1 SSHAT, CDR2 FNYEAQ (reference sequence). The CDR3 region has the DNA TGTGCCAGCAGCTTACCAGGGGGCTTTGACGAGCAGTACTTC. Its protein product is CASSLPGGFDEQYF.

The V and J genes are TRBV7-6 and TRBJ1-1; D is perhaps TRBD1 (5 bases). CDR1 is SGHVS, CDR2 FNYEAQ, per germline. The CDR3 has 14 residues. Trimming took off 3 bases at V and 5 bases at J, with 13 bases between the two ends. CDR3 sequence reads: CASSLGTPKTEAFF. As DNA, the CDR3 is TGTGCCAGCAGCTTGGGGACCCCGAAGACTGAAGCTTTCTTT.

This clonotype came up a few times. V and J are TRBV9 and TRBJ2-5; D unclear. This CDR3 is built from 11 residues. V lost 0 bases and J lost 7, with 4 bases in between. Germline loops: CDR1 SGDLS, CDR2 YYNGEE. CDR3 sequence reads: CASSVDGTQYF. The CDR3 region has the DNA TGTGCCAGCAGCGTAGACGGGACCCAGTACTTC.

The CDR3 here is CASSLGHLQGTYGYTF. DNA for the CDR3: TGCGCCAGCAGCTTGGGCCACTTACAGGGGACCTATGGCTACACCTTC. This chain links TRBV5-1 with TRBJ1-2, with 7 bases lining up with TRBD1. Losses at the gene ends were 0 bases for V and 4 bases for J; bases not matched to a gene: 9. Germline loops: CDR1 SGHRS, CDR2 YFSETQ. The CDR3 sequence is 16 residues long.

This clonotype was seen at least ten times. The chain joins TRBV5-1 to TRBJ2-7; 9 bases agree with TRBD1. V lost 0 bases and J lost 3; bases outside the gene matches: 1. CDR3 length: 14 residues. CDR1 and CDR2 (germline): SGHRS, YFSETQ. The CDR3 is CASSLGQGDYEQYF. In DNA, the CDR3 is TGCGCCAGCAGCTTGGGACAGGGGGACTACGAGCAGTACTTC.

This chain connects TRBV4-3 to TRBJ1-2, with D perhaps TRBD1 (5 bases). This CDR3 is built from 15 residues. In germline, CDR1 is LGHNA, CDR2 YSLEER. V was clipped by 7 bases and J by 3 bases, with 18 bases between them. The CDR3: CASNRDSAYYYGYTF. CDR3 DNA sequence: TGCGCCAGCAATAGAGACAGCGCCTATTACTATGGCTACACCTTC.